This TCR beta chain is from a study of cytomegalovirus exposure and HLA in healthy donors. Comments on this clone: Its cognate antigen is unknown.

The CDR3 is made up of 14 amino acids. Unmatched junction bases numbered 12, after V lost 7 bases and J lost 5 bases. Germline V lookup: CDR1 SQVTM, CDR2 ANQGSEA. General study results and limits: A highly shared variant cluster was judged a likely technical artifact.

It was with 60 Vbeta and 13 Jbeta primers that the PCR ran. Original handling: Later reanalysis found tens of millions of unique TCR beta chains, some 10 million of them shared. The method was immunoSEQ multiplex PCR; TCRdb's version includes in-frame clones alone and lacks a portion of them. Clonal size and the V and J genes are those of that table, whereas D and trimming came from the DNA. This sample has about 170,000 clones, with 62% found just once. The sequencing input was PBMCs. This chain connects TRBV29-1 to TRBJ2-3; 7 nucleotides match TRBD2. The sequence derives from a middle-aged man in good health and CMV-seronegative. The chain's CDR3 is CSAVVWEGQDTQYF. As DNA, the CDR3 is TGCAGCGCCGTGGTGTGGGAGGGCCAAGATACGCAGTATTTT.